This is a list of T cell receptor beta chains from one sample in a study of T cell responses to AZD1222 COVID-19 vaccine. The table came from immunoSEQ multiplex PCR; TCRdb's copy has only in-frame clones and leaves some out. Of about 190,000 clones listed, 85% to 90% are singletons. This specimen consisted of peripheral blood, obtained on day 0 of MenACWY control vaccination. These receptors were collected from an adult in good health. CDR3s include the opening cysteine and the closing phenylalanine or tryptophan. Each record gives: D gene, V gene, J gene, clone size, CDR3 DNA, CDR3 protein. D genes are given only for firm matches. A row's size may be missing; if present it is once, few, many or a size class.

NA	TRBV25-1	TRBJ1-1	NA	TGTGCCAGCAGTGAAAGTAGTTTGAACACTGAAGCTTTCTTT	CASSESSLNTEAFF
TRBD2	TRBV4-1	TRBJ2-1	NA	TGCGCCAGCAGCCAAGATAATGGGGACTATTACAATGAGCAGTTCTTC	CASSQDNGDYYNEQFF
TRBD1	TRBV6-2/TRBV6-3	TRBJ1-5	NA	TGTGCCAGCAGCTATCCCGGGACAGGGGACGGCAATCAGCCCCAGCATTTT	CASSYPGTGDGNQPQHF
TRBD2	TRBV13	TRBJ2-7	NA	TGTGCCAGCAGCGCTAAGACCCTAGCGGAGCCTCTGTACTTC	CASSAKTLAEPLYF
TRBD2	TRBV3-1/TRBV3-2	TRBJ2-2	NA	TGTGCCAGCATCACGGGGGTAGCGGGGGGCACGAACACCGGGGAGCTGTTTTTT	CASITGVAGGTNTGELFF
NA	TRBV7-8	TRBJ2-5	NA	TGTGCCAGCAGCTCCGGACTGCCACCCAAAGAGACCCAGTACTTC	CASSSGLPPKETQYF
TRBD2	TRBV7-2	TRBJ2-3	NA	TGTGCCAGCGCGGGGACTAGCGCAGATACGCAGTATTTT	CASAGTSADTQYF
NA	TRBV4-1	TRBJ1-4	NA	TGCGCCAGCAGCCAAGATCGGGAACTCTTAGCAACTAATGAAAAACTGTTTTTT	CASSQDRELLATNEKLFF
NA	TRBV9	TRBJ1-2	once	TGTGCCAGCAGCACCTCGGGGGAATGGGGTGGAGGCTACACCTTC	CASSTSGEWGGGYTF
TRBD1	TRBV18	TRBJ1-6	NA	TGTGCCAGCTCGTCCCAAGCACAGGGGGTTGATTCACCCCTCCACTTT	CASSSQAQGVDSPLHF
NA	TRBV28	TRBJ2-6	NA	TGTGCCAGCAGTACACAGGGAACTGGGGCCAACGTCCTGACTTTC	CASSTQGTGANVLTF
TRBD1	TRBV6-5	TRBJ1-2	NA	TGTGCCAGCACCCAGACAGGGAGAGATGGCTACACCTTC	CASTQTGRDGYTF
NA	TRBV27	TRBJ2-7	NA	TGTGCCAGCAGTTTGTCCAGGCTCTACGAGCAGTACTTC	CASSLSRLYEQYF
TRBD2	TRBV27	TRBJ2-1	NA	TGTGCCAGCAGATACGGACTAGCTGCGAAGCAGTTCTTC	CASRYGLAAKQFF
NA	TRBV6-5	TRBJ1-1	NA	TGTGCCAGCAGTTATCGCAGGAACACTGAAGCTTTCTTT	CASSYRRNTEAFF
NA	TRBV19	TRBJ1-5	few	TGTGCCAGTAGTATCCTTACGGATCAGCCCCAGCATTTT	CASSILTDQPQHF
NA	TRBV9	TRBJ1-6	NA	TGTGCCAGCAGCGTGGGGGGGCGGGCAGATAATTCACCCCTCCACTTT	CASSVGGRADNSPLHF
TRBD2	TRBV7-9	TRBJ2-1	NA	TGTGCCAGCAGCTTAGTTGGCGGGGGCTCCTACAATGAGCAGTTCTTC	CASSLVGGGSYNEQFF
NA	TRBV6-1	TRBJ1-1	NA	TGTGCCAGCAGTGAAGGGTTTTCCCTTGAAGCTTTCTTT	CASSEGFSLEAFF
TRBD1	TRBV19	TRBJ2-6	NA	TGTGCCAGTAGCCAGGGGGCTGGGGCCAACGTCCTGACTTTT	CASSQGAGANVLTF
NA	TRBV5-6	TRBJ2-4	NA	TGTGCCAGCAGCTTTCCAGACGCCAAAAACATTCAGTACTTC	CASSFPDAKNIQYF